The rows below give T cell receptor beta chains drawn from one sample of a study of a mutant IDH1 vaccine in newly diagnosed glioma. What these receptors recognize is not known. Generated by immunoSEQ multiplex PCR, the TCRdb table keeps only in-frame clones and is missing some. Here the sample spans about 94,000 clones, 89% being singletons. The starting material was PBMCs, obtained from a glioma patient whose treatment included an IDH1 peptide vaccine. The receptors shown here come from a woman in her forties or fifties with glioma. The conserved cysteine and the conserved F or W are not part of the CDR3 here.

CDR3aa: ASSSRGVDEKLF; j_gene: TRBJ1-4; v_gene: TRBV6-5
CDR3aa: ASSSQGHNEQF; j_gene: TRBJ2-1; v_gene: TRBV6-1
CDR3aa: ASSLRTSGSETQY; j_gene: TRBJ2-5; v_gene: TRBV28
CDR3aa: ASRITGNSYEKLF; j_gene: TRBJ1-4; v_gene: TRBV6-1
CDR3aa: ASSPSGQGRHQPQH; j_gene: TRBJ1-5; v_gene: TRBV28
CDR3aa: ASSSWVRNEQF; j_gene: TRBJ2-1; v_gene: TRBV28
CDR3aa: ASSPLGTSTDTQY; j_gene: TRBJ2-3; v_gene: TRBV18
CDR3aa: ASSDTLGGSGTDTQY; j_gene: TRBJ2-3; v_gene: TRBV9
CDR3aa: ASSQVEIEKLF; j_gene: TRBJ1-4; v_gene: TRBV4-1
CDR3aa: ASSPRGEGYDTQY; j_gene: TRBJ2-3; v_gene: TRBV27
CDR3aa: ASSPRRRLGNEQF; j_gene: TRBJ2-1; v_gene: TRBV7-9
CDR3aa: ASSRRAAESQF; j_gene: TRBJ2-1; v_gene: TRBV18
CDR3aa: ASSESPSLGGELF; j_gene: TRBJ2-2; v_gene: TRBV10-2
CDR3aa: ASSLGQGPDNSPLH; j_gene: TRBJ1-6; v_gene: TRBV19
CDR3aa: AISESMITYEQY; j_gene: TRBJ2-7; v_gene: TRBV10-3
CDR3aa: ASSLGWGADQPQH; j_gene: TRBJ1-5; v_gene: TRBV27
CDR3aa: SVVPDRAGYT; j_gene: TRBJ1-2; v_gene: TRBV29-1
CDR3aa: AWREEQDTEAF; j_gene: TRBJ1-1; v_gene: TRBV30
CDR3aa: ASSPQWGQLETQY; j_gene: TRBJ2-5; v_gene: TRBV5-8
CDR3aa: SARGRTGRN; j_gene: TRBJ2-4; v_gene: TRBV20-1
CDR3aa: ASSWTASSSH; j_gene: TRBJ1-6; v_gene: TRBV10-2
CDR3aa: ASSIYNEQF; j_gene: TRBJ2-1; v_gene: TRBV19